One sample yielded the 2 T cell receptor beta chains listed below, sequenced in a study of technical replicates of blood from four donors (dated by TCRdb to between 2016 and 2019). The library was prepared using the immunoSEQ multiplex PCR assay. The table was pulled from immuneACCESS by TCRdb, which kept in-frame rearrangements only. Such tables lose some clones; where checked, under half of the loss comes from unresolved V genes, and the rest has no known cause. The sample contains around 77,000 clones, roughly 90% of them found a single time. The ten largest clones take up around 0.41% of the sample. Sequencing was performed on T cells isolated from PBMCs. The source of these receptors is a human donor in good health.

This chain links TRBV28 with TRBJ2-7, with 11 bases lining up with TRBD2. Trimming cost V 8 bases and J 3 bases; bases outside gene matches: 9. CDR3 size: 15 residues. Germline CDR1 is MDHEN and CDR2 is SYDVKM. DNA of the CDR3: TGTGCCAGCCTCCCAACAGGGACTAGCGGCTACGAGCAGTACTTC. Amino acids: CASLPTGTSGYEQYF.

The rearrangement joins TRBV25-1 to TRBJ1-2; 9 nucleotides agree with TRBD1. With V trimmed by 4 bases and J by 7 bases, 4 bases remained unmatched. The CDR3 is made up of 13 amino acids. Looked up from germline, CDR1 is MGHDK and CDR2 is SYGVNS. The CDR3 bases are TGTGCCAGCAGTGGCGGGACAGGGTTTGGCTACACCTTC. Translating it yields CASSGGTGFGYTF.